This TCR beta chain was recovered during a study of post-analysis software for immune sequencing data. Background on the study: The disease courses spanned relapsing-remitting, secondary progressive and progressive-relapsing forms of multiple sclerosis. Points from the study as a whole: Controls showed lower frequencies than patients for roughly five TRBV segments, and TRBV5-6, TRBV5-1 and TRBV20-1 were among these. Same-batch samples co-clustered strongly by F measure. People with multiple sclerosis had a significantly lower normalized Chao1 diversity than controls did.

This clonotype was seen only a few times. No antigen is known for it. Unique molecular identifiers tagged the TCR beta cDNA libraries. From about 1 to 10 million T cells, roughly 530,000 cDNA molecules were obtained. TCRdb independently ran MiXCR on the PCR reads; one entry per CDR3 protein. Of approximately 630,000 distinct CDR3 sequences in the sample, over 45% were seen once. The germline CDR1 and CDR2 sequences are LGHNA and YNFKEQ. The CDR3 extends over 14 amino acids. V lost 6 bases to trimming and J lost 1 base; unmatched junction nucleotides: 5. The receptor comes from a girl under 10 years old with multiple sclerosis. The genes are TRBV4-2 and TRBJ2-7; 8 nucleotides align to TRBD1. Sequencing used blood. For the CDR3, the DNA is TGTGCCAGCAGAATCGACAGGGGATCCTACGAGCAGTACTTC. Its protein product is CASRIDRGSYEQYF.